This is a list of T cell receptor beta chains from one sample in a study of blood T cell repertoires in COVID-19. Sequencing was performed with immunoSEQ multiplex PCR; in TCRdb, only in-frame clones are kept and a portion is missing. The repertoire has roughly 200,000 clones, approximately 80% of them found once; the top ten carry roughly 14%. Sequenced sample: peripheral blood. The receptors stem from a middle-aged man who had recovered from COVID-19. CDR3s leave out the opening cysteine and the closing phenylalanine or tryptophan. D genes are given only for firm matches.

j_call d_call v_call cdr3_aa
TRBJ1-2 TRBD1 TRBV2 ASSEDWTGGEGGYT
TRBJ2-7 TRBD2 TRBV10-2 ASSKLAGGVYEQY
TRBJ2-3 - TRBV27 ASSLQRSTDTQY
TRBJ1-5 - TRBV27 ASSLVSGLGSNQPQH
TRBJ1-4 - TRBV28 ASRPDSNEKLF
TRBJ2-1 - TRBV7-9 ASSSTGRGGVHNEQF
TRBJ2-1 TRBD1 TRBV5-1 ASSLQTGGNEQF
TRBJ2-1 TRBD2 TRBV6-5 ASSYRLAGPYNEQF
TRBJ2-5 TRBD2 TRBV28 ASSPWASGYQETQY
TRBJ1-4 - TRBV6-5 ASSYSPGREKLF
TRBJ1-2 - TRBV7-8 ASSRDSGGGYGYT
TRBJ2-3 TRBD1 TRBV4-1 ASSLGSGRGLFDTQY
TRBJ2-2 - TRBV7-3 ASSPDRDTGELF
TRBJ1-1 - TRBV7-2 ASSLHTRNTEAF
TRBJ2-5 - TRBV18 ASSPPGAETQY
TRBJ1-1 - TRBV15 ATRARQSTEAF
TRBJ2-1 TRBD1 TRBV27 ASSYSGTGGGVQF
TRBJ2-1 TRBD2 TRBV6-5 ASSYYASGRRHEQF
TRBJ2-3 - TRBV5-1 ASSLYYRSSTDTQY
TRBJ1-5 - TRBV20-1 SASAGPQPQH
TRBJ2-1 TRBD2 TRBV5-4 ASSSLFQRGNNEQF
TRBJ2-1 TRBD1 TRBV6-5 ASSNRGDEQF
TRBJ2-3 - TRBV19 ASSFPSGTDTQY
TRBJ1-4 - TRBV19 ASSSPGNEKLF
TRBJ1-5 - TRBV29-1 SVIGQSNQPQH
TRBJ2-1 - TRBV27 ASSLPGYNEQF
TRBJ1-1 TRBD1 TRBV5-6 ASSSTGGFPEAF
TRBJ2-1 TRBD2 TRBV3-1/TRBV3-2 ASSQRSSGSSSGDEQF
TRBJ2-1 TRBD1 TRBV13 ASSLGLTGVFYNEQF
TRBJ2-1 - TRBV29-1 SVVLLASTYNEQF
TRBJ2-7 - TRBV3-1/TRBV3-2 ASSHLGGEYEQY
TRBJ2-7 - TRBV6-2/TRBV6-3 ASSSLPYEQY
TRBJ2-3 TRBD2 TRBV28 ASSSRLAGGRTTDTQY
TRBJ2-5 - TRBV2 ASRASGGSETQY
TRBJ2-2 TRBD1 TRBV28 ASRGQGAGELF
TRBJ2-7 - TRBV5-1 ASSSTGLLSYEQY
TRBJ1-5 TRBD1 TRBV15 ATSRLQGAKPQH
TRBJ1-1 - TRBV5-1 ASHKGPRDLNTEAF
TRBJ2-1 - TRBV14 ASSQVTGIDEQF
TRBJ2-2 - TRBV18 ASSLDRDTGELF
TRBJ2-7 - TRBV23-1 ASSQWQTTRVDEQY
TRBJ1-5 - TRBV18 ASSLDAPSGQPQH
TRBJ2-1 - TRBV11-2 ASSNHGLANEQF
TRBJ1-1 - TRBV7-9 ASSWGTSNTEAF
TRBJ1-6 - TRBV6-5 ASSYSRREGSPLH